The present TCR beta chain was sequenced within a study of blood T cell repertoires in COVID-19. Overall study: Sites across the United States, Italy and Spain contributed samples from acute and convalescent COVID-19. Sources were T cells, B-cell-depleted T cells, or PBMCs; the material itself was cDNA or gDNA.

Under the authors' procedure: Amplification of reference gene primers was used by the study to estimate nucleated cell counts. Libraries were prepared by immunoSEQ multiplex PCR; TCRdb keeps only in-frame clonotypes and omits some of them. The DNA was the basis for D and trimming; V, J and clone size are from that table. The repertoire holds approximately 290,000 clones, with 65% to 85% as singletons. The CDR3 totals 14 residues. The V gene's germline CDR1 is SGHNT and CDR2 YYREEE (reference sequence). V lost 2 bases and J lost 7, with 13 bases in between. V and J are TRBV5-4 and TRBJ1-5; perhaps TRBD1 as D (5 bases). The receptor was derived from a person aged 65-85 years with COVID-19, enrolled during active disease. Sequenced input: peripheral blood. CDR3 DNA sequence: TGTGCCAGCAGCTTCGGGGGGTCGGGACAGCCCCAGCATTTT. Translating it yields CASSFGGSGQPQHF.